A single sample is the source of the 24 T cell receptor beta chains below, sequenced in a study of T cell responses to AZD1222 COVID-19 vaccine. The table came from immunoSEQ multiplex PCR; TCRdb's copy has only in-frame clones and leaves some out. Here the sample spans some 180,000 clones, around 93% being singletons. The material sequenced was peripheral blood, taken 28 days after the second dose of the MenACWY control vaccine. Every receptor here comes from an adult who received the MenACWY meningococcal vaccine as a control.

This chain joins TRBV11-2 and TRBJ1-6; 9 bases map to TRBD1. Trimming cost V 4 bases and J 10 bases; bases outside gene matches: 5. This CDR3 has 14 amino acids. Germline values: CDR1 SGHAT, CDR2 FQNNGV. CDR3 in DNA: TGTGCCAGCAGCTCCTGGACAGGGGAATCACCCCTCCACTTT. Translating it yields CASSSWTGESPLHF.

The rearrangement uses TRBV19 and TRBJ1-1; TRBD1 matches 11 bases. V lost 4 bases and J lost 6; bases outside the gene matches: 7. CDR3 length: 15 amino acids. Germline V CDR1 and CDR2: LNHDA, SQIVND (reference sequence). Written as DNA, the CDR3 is TGTGCCAGTAGTAGCCGAGGGACAGGGGGGTCTGAAGCTTTCTTT. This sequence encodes CASSSRGTGGSEAFF.

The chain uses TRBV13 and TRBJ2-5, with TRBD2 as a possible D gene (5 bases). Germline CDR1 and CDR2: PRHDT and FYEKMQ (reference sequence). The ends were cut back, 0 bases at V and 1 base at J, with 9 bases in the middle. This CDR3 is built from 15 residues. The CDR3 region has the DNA TGTGCCAGCAGCTTAGGCGCCGGGATCCAAGAGACCCAGTACTTC. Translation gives CASSLGAGIQETQYF. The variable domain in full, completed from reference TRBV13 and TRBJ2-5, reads AAGVIQSPRHLIKEKRETATLKCYPIPRHDTVYWYQQGPGQDPQFLISFYEKMQSDKGSIPDRFSAQQFSDYHSELNMSSLELGDSALYFCASSLGAGIQETQYFGPGTRLLVL.

CDR3 in DNA: TGTGCCAGCAGTTACGTCTCGAGGGCAGGTGGATCACCCCTCCACTTT. Its translation: CASSYVSRAGGSPLHF. V and J are TRBV6-5 and TRBJ1-6; D remains ambiguous. The ends were cut back, 2 bases at V and 10 bases at J, with 18 bases in the middle. In germline, CDR1 is MNHEY, CDR2 SVGAGI. The CDR3 consists of 16 residues.

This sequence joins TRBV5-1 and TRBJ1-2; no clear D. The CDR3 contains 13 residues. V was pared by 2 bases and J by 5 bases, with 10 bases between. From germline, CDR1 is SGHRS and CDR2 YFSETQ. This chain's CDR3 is CASSLAQKYGYTF. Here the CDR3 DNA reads TGCGCCAGCAGCTTAGCACAGAAGTATGGCTACACCTTC.

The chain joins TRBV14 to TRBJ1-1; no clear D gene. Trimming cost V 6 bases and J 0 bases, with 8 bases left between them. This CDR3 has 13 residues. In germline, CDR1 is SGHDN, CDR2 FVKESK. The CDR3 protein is CASSSSLNTEAFF. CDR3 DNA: TGTGCCAGCAGTAGCAGCCTGAACACTGAAGCTTTCTTT.

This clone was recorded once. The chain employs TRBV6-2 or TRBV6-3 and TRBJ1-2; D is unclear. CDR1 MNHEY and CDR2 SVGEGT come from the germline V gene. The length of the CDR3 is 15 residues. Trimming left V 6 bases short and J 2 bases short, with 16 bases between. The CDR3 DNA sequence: TGTGCCAGCAGCCCTATGGGGAGTTTGAACTATGGCTACACCTTC. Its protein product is CASSPMGSLNYGYTF.

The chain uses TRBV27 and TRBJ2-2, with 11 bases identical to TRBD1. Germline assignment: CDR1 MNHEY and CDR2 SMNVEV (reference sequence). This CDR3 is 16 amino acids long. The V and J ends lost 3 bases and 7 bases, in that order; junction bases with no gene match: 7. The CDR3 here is CASSFGTGGRGGELFF. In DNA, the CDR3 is TGTGCCAGCAGTTTTGGGACAGGGGGACGGGGCGGGGAGCTGTTTTTT.

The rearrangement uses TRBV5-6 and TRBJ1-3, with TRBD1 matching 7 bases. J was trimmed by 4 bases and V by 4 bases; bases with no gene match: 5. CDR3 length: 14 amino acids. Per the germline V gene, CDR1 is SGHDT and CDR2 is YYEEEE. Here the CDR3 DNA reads TGTGCCAGCAGCCCACAGGGGACAGGAAACACCATATATTTT. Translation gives CASSPQGTGNTIYF.

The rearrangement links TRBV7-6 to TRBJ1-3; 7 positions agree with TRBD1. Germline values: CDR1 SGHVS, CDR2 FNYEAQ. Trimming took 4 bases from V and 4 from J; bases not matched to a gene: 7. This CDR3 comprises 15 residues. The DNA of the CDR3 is TGTGCCAGCAGCTCCGACAGGGCGAAAGGAAACACCATATATTTT. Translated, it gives CASSSDRAKGNTIYF.

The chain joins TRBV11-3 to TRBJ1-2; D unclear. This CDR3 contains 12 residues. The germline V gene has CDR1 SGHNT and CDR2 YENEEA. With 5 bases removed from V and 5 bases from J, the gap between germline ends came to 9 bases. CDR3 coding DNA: TGTGCCAGCAGCCAAGGAGAGTATGGCTACACCTTC. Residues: CASSQGEYGYTF.

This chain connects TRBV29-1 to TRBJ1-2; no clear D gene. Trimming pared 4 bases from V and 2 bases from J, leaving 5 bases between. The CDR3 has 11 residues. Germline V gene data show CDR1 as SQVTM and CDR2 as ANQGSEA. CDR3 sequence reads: CSVGENYGYTF. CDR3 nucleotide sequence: TGCAGCGTTGGAGAGAACTATGGCTACACCTTC. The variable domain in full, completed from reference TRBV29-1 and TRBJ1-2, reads SAVISQKPSRDICQRGTSLTIQCQVDSQVTMMFWYRQQPGQSLTLIATANQGSEATYESGFVIDKFPISRPNLTFSTLTVSNMSPEDSSIYLCSVGENYGYTFGSGTRLTVV.

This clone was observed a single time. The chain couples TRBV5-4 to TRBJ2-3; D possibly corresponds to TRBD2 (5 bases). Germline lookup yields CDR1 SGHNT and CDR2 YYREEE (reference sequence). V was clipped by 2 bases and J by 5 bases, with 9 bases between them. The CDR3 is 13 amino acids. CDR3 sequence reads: CASSFRDGDTQYF. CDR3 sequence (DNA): TGTGCCAGCAGCTTCCGGGATGGAGATACGCAGTATTTT.

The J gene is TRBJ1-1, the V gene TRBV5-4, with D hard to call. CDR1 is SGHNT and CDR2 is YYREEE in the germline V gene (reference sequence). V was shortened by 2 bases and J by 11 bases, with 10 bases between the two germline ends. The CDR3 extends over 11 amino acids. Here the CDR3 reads CASSFGVQAFF. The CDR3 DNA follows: TGTGCCAGCAGCTTTGGGGTACAGGCTTTCTTT.

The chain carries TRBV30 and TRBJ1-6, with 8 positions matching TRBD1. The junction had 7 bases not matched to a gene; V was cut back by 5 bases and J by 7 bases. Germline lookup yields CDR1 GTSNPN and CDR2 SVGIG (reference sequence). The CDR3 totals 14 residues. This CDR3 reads CAWVGQGKNSPLHF. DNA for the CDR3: TGTGCCTGGGTAGGACAGGGAAAAAATTCACCCCTCCACTTT.

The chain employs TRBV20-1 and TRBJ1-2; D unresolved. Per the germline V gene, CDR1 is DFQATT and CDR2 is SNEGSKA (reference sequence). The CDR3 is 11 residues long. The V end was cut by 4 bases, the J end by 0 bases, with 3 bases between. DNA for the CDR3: TGCAGTGCTACTTCTAACTATGGCTACACCTTC. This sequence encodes CSATSNYGYTF.

The CDR3: CASTSTRGTGELFF. CDR3 in DNA: TGCGCCAGCACCTCTACCAGGGGAACCGGGGAGCTGTTTTTT. V usage is TRBV4-3 and J usage is TRBJ2-2; the D gene is possibly TRBD1 (6 bases). V lost 7 bases, J lost 5 bases, and 14 bases lay in between. CDR3 length equals 14 residues. Germline V gives CDR1 LGHNA, CDR2 YSLEER.

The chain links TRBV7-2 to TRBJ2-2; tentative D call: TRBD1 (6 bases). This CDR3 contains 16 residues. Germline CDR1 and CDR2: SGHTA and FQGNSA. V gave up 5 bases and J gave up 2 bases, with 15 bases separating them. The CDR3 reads CASSVGHARNTGELFF. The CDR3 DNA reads TGTGCCAGCAGCGTGGGACACGCCAGAAACACCGGGGAGCTGTTTTTT. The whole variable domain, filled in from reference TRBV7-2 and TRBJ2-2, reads GAGVSQSPSNKVTEKGKDVELRCDPISGHTALYWYRQSLGQGLEFLIYFQGNSAPDKSGLPSDRFSAERTGGSVSTLTIQRTQQEDSAVYLCASSVGHARNTGELFFGEGSRLTVL.

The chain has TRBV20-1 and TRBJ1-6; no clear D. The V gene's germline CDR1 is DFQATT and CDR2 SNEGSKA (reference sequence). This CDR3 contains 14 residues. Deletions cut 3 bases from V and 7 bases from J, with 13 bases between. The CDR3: CSASPGPPNSPLHF. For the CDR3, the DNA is TGCAGTGCTAGTCCCGGACCGCCGAATTCACCCCTCCACTTT.

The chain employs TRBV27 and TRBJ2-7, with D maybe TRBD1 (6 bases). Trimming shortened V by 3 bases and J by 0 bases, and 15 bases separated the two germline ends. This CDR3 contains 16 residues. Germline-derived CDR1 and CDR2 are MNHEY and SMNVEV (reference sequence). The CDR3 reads CASSFSTGPYSYEQYF. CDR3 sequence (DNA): TGTGCCAGCAGTTTCTCGACAGGCCCCTACTCCTACGAGCAGTACTTC.

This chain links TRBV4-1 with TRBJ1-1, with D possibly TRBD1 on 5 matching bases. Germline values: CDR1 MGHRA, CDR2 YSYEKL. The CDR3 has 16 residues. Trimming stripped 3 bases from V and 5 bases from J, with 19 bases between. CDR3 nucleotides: TGCGCCAGCAGCCAGGGGCCTACAGGAGTTAATACTGAAGCTTTCTTT. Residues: CASSQGPTGVNTEAFF.

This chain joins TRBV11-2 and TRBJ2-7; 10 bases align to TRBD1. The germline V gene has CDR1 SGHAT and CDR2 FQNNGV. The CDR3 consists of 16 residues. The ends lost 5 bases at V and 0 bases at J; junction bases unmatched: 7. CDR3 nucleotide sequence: TGTGCCAGCAGCAGTCTCAGGACAGGGGGCTCCTACGAGCAGTACTTC. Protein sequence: CASSSLRTGGSYEQYF. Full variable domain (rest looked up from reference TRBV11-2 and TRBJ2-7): EAGVAQSPRYKIIEKRQSVAFWCNPISGHATLYWYQQILGQGPKLLIQFQNNGVVDDSQLPKDRFSAERLKGVDSTLKIQPAKLEDSAVYLCASSSLRTGGSYEQYFGPGTRLTVT.

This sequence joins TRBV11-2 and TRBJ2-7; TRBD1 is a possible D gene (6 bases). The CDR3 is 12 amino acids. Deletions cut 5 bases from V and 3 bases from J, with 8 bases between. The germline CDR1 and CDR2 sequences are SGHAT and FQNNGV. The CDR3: CASSPQGYEQYF. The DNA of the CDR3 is TGTGCCAGCAGCCCACAGGGCTACGAGCAGTACTTC. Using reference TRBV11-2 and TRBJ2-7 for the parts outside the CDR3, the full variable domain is EAGVAQSPRYKIIEKRQSVAFWCNPISGHATLYWYQQILGQGPKLLIQFQNNGVVDDSQLPKDRFSAERLKGVDSTLKIQPAKLEDSAVYLCASSPQGYEQYFGPGTRLTVT.

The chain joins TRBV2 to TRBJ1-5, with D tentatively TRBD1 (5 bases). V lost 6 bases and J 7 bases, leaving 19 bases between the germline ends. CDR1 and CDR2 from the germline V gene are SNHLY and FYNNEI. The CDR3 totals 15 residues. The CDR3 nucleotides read TGTGCCAGCAGCGGTGGCCACCCCAGGGAACAGCCCCAGCATTTT. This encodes CASSGGHPREQPQHF.